This TCR beta chain originates from a study of shared clonotypes between healthy human individuals. Per germline, CDR1 LNHDA and CDR2 SQIVND (reference sequence). This CDR3 comprises 14 residues. Deletions cut 3 bases from V and 6 bases from J, with 12 bases between. The method was immunoSEQ multiplex PCR; TCRdb's version includes in-frame clones alone and lacks a portion of them. This table has approximately 500,000 clones, almost 97% appearing once. V gene TRBV19 combines with J gene TRBJ2-1; TRBD2 might be the D (5 bases). The receptor comes from a woman aged 25 to 39 in good health. Sequencing input: naive CD4+ T cells sorted from blood. Indicated subset: CD45RA+ positively selected. CDR3: CASSMGDPLNEQFF. In DNA, the CDR3 is TGTGCCAGTAGTATGGGAGATCCTCTCAATGAGCAGTTCTTC.